The subject of this entry is one T cell receptor beta chain. Its antigen is as yet unknown. The data belong to a study of T cells in Graves' hyperthyroidism and ophthalmopathy. Patients with uncontrolled infections, other autoimmune diseases, pregnancy or lactation were excluded. The CDR3 has 13 amino acids. Germline CDR1 and CDR2: SGHRS and YFSETQ. Trimming pared 3 bases from V and 5 bases from J, leaving 10 bases between. The study's findings and limits: Onset of ophthalmopathy came a median around 6.2 months after the model predicted it. Most clonotypes expanded in the thyroid (above 0.001) were also present in blood.

Authors of the study amplified TCR beta CDR3 regions from RNA transcripts. First-round RT-PCR targeting the TCR CDR3 was performed with the HTBI primer set. TCRdb ran MiXCR on the multiplex PCR reads and lists one entry per CDR3 protein. The table has a few hundred thousand distinct CDR3 sequences, around 45% seen once. The rearrangement uses TRBV5-1 and TRBJ2-3, with D perhaps matching TRBD1 or TRBD2 (5 bases each). Sample: peripheral blood or thyroid tissue (not recorded which). The receptor's source is an adult woman with Graves' disease, either hyperthyroidism or ophthalmopathy (not recorded which). The CDR3 region is CASSWDDVDTQYF. In DNA, the CDR3 is TGCGCCAGCAGCTGGGACGATGTAGATACGCAGTATTTT. The whole variable domain, filled in from reference TRBV5-1 and TRBJ2-3, reads KAGVTQTPRYLIKTRGQQVTLSCSPISGHRSVSWYQQTPGQGLQFLFEYFSETQRNKGNFPGRFSGRQFSNSRSEMNVSTLELGDSALYLCASSWDDVDTQYFGPGTRLTVL.